This TCR beta chain was retrieved from a study of T-cell memory formation after mild COVID-19. One entry per CDR3 protein results from TCRdb running MiXCR on the 5' RACE reads. The profile shows hundreds of thousands of distinct CDR3 sequences, about a fifth of them singletons. V dropped 1 base and J dropped 6 bases, with 9 bases sitting between them. The CDR3 has 14 residues. Per the germline V gene, CDR1 is SGHAT and CDR2 is FQNNGV. The gene calls are TRBV11-2 and TRBJ2-2; D gene unclear. The clonotype originates from an adult woman who had mild COVID-19 (a few samples of this study predate the infection). Cell type and time point are not known. Sequenced: PBMCs or a T cell subset sorted from them (not recorded which). Here the CDR3 reads CASSLVRLAGELFF. CDR3 coding DNA: TGTGCCAGCAGCTTAGTTAGGTTGGCCGGGGAGCTGTTTTTT.